This T cell receptor (beta chain) was identified in a study of blood T cell repertoires in COVID-19. Whole-study context: The samples span acute and convalescent COVID-19 from the United States, Italy and Spain. T cells, B-cell-depleted T cells, or PBMCs supplied cDNA or gDNA.

This CDR3 spans 17 amino acids. V dropped 4 bases and J dropped 0; count of bases not matched to a gene: 8. The germline CDR1 and CDR2 sequences are MNHNS and SASEGT. In the study's own analysis: How many nucleated cells were present was estimated from reference gene primer amplification. Sequencing was performed with immunoSEQ multiplex PCR; in TCRdb, only in-frame clones are kept and a portion is missing. V and J calls and clone size are those listed in that table; D and trimming were worked out from the DNA. The sample contains about 120,000 clones, around 90% of which appear only once. The V call is TRBV6-1, the J call TRBJ2-5, with 10 bases fitting TRBD1. Sequencing was performed on peripheral blood. This TCR came from a human donor in a cohort sampled during active COVID-19. CDR3 DNA sequence: TGTGCCAGCAGTGCCAAGAGGGGGACAGGGGACCAAGAGACCCAGTACTTC. Protein: CASSAKRGTGDQETQYF.